Below, one T cell receptor beta chain is given with its context. Germline CDR1 MNHEY, CDR2 SVGEGT. Between the trimmed V and J ends, which lost 0 bases and 5 bases, there was a span of 16 bases. The CDR3 contains 16 residues. TCRdb's table, derived via immunoSEQ multiplex PCR, lists solely in-frame clones and lacks some. This sample has about 60,000 clones, with about 82% found just once. The sample is drawn from a study of control samples from healthy donors and cancer patients. The chain is built from TRBV6-2 or TRBV6-3 and TRBJ1-2; TRBD1 might be the D (6 bases). The sequenced material came from blood. The sequence derives from a man aged 35 to 55 in good health. CDR3 protein: CASSYSAGHPLYGYTF. CDR3 DNA sequence: TGTGCCAGCAGTTACTCGGCGGGACATCCCCTTTATGGCTACACCTTC.